This entry concerns a single T cell receptor beta chain. The V end lost 2 bases, the J end lost 4 bases, and 6 bases lay between the germline ends. The CDR3 has 13 residues. This record belongs to a study of control samples from healthy donors and cancer patients. Measured with immunoSEQ multiplex PCR; TCRdb has only the in-frame clones, and not every one. The repertoire includes approximately 160,000 clones, 92% of them detected once, and less than 0.75% sits in the top ten. The sequenced sample consisted of blood. V usage is TRBV12-3 or TRBV12-4 and J usage is TRBJ1-3; no clear D gene. This TCR was sampled from a woman aged 25 to 39 in good health. The CDR3 loop reads CASSLRTGNTIYF. CDR3 sequence (DNA): TGTGCCAGCAGTTTAAGAACAGGAAACACCATATATTTT.